The 6 T cell receptor beta chains reported below all come from one sample, sequenced in a study of blood T cell repertoires in COVID-19. The method was immunoSEQ multiplex PCR; TCRdb's version includes in-frame clones alone and lacks a portion of them. The sample shows roughly 160,000 clones, 88% of them seen only once. The sequenced material came from peripheral blood. Receptors were obtained from a man between 50 and 59 years old who had recovered from COVID-19.

In this sample, this clone turned up once. The chain has TRBV9 and TRBJ1-5; no definite D call. Trimming pared 4 bases from V and 0 bases from J, leaving 8 bases between. Germline-derived CDR1 and CDR2 are SGDLS and YYNGEE. This CDR3 comprises 14 residues. Here the CDR3 DNA reads TGTGCCAGCAGCTTCTGGCTTAGCAATCAGCCCCAGCATTTT. It encodes CASSFWLSNQPQHF. Filled out from reference TRBV9 and TRBJ1-5, the complete variable domain reads DSGVTQTPKHLITATGQRVTLRCSPRSGDLSVYWYQQSLDQGLQFLIQYYNGEERAKGNILERFSAQQFPDLHSELNLSSLELGDSALYFCASSFWLSNQPQHFGDGTRLSIL.

The chain uses TRBV28 and TRBJ2-7; D not certain. Germline CDR1 is MDHEN and CDR2 is SYDVKM. This CDR3 is 13 amino acids long. V gave up 6 bases and J gave up 6 bases, with 15 bases separating them. The CDR3 sequence is CASSPLSPREQYF. The CDR3 bases are TGTGCCAGCAGCCCCCTCTCCCCTCGCGAGCAGTACTTC.

The genes are TRBV6-5 and TRBJ2-2, with TRBD2 as a possible D gene (6 bases). The CDR3 totals 15 residues. Germline CDR1 MNHEY, CDR2 SVGAGI. V was cut by 4 bases and J by 0 bases, with 9 bases left in between. This CDR3 is CASSLAETNTGELFF. Written as DNA, the CDR3 is TGTGCCAGCAGTTTAGCGGAAACGAACACCGGGGAGCTGTTTTTT.

In regard to this clone: The germline gene is not matched at one end of the junction; a read error may be the cause. This chain connects TRBV5-4 to TRBJ1-2, with D unresolved. CDR3 length equals 11 residues. From germline, CDR1 is SGHNT and CDR2 YYREEE (reference sequence). CDR3 coding DNA: TGTGCCAGCAGCTTGGAAAGTATAAACTTCTTC. Protein product: CASSLESINFF. The full variable domain, in which reference TRBV5-4 and TRBJ1-2 provide the parts outside the CDR3, is ETGVTQSPTHLIKTRGQQVTLRCSSQSGHNTVSWYQQALGQGPQFIFQYYREEENGRGNFPPRFSGLQFPNYSSELNVNALELDDSALYLCASSLESINFFGSGTRLTVV.

The gene calls are TRBV4-1 and TRBJ2-2; 11 nucleotides line up with TRBD2. The V segment lost 4 bases and the J segment 4 bases; nucleotides outside the gene matches: 8. The V gene's germline CDR1 is MGHRA and CDR2 YSYEKL. This CDR3 spans 17 amino acids. The CDR3 DNA follows: TGCGCCAGCAGCCCACAGGTAGCGGGAGGGCTCACCGGGGAGCTGTTTTTT. Translating it yields CASSPQVAGGLTGELFF.

This CDR3 reads CASSLMELRGSGANVLTF. Written as DNA, the CDR3 is TGTGCCAGCAGCTTGATGGAACTGAGAGGGTCTGGGGCCAACGTCCTGACTTTC. This chain uses TRBV7-9 with TRBJ2-6, with D possibly being TRBD2 (5 bases). Between the trimmed V and J ends, which lost 3 bases and 1 base, there was a span of 16 bases. The CDR3 has 18 amino acids. Germline values: CDR1 SEHNR, CDR2 FQNEAQ (reference sequence).